This T cell receptor beta chain came from a study of T cells in Graves' hyperthyroidism and ophthalmopathy. Study-level points and caveats: A model of 13 V-J pairs discriminated ophthalmopathy from stable hyperthyroidism.

The CDR3 contains 14 residues. With V trimmed by 7 bases and J by 3 bases, 3 bases remained unmatched. Per germline, CDR1 SQVTM and CDR2 ANQGSEA. Using RNA transcripts as the source, TCR beta CDR3 regions were amplified. The primer set for the first-round RT-PCR of the TCR CDR3 was HTBI. TCRdb itself ran the multiplex PCR reads through MiXCR, one entry per CDR3 protein. The sample lists roughly 380,000 distinct CDR3 sequences; approximately 13% were seen once. This clonotype was seen many times. Its antigen remains unknown. What was sequenced was blood. V usage is TRBV29-1 and J usage is TRBJ2-1; 13 nucleotides match TRBD2. The receptor was isolated from a woman aged 18-30 years with Graves' hyperthyroidism. This CDR3 reads CSAGLAGDYNEQFF. CDR3 DNA sequence: TGCAGCGCCGGACTAGCGGGGGACTACAATGAGCAGTTCTTC.